The TCR beta chain under discussion was sequenced for a study of Ad26.COV2.S vaccination and SARS-CoV-2 variants. CDR3 length equals 12 residues. The V end was cut by 4 bases, the J end by 2 bases, with 5 bases between. Germline CDR1 SGHTA, CDR2 FQGNSA. Treatment specified: 15 to 20 received Ad26.COV2.S at low or high dose, single or two shots; 5 received placebo; per-sample allocation not given. It was on day 63 after the first vaccine or placebo injection that samples were taken. Here immunoSEQ multiplex PCR was the method, and the copy in TCRdb shows in-frame clones only, minus some. Of about 280,000 clones in the sample, approximately 87% were seen once.

The chain combines TRBV7-2 with TRBJ2-5; D not resolved. The origin of this receptor is a person aged 18-65 years who received the Ad26.COV2.S COVID-19 vaccine or a placebo. Sample: peripheral blood, taken in a trial of Ad26.COV2.S vaccine versus placebo. CDR3 sequence (DNA): TGTGCCAGCAGCTACGCTCAAGAGACCCAGTACTTC. The encoded protein is CASSYAQETQYF.